The 14 T cell receptor beta chains below all came from one sample that was sequenced in a study of T cells in Graves' hyperthyroidism and ophthalmopathy. Template material for amplifying TCR beta CDR3 regions consisted of RNA transcripts. TCR CDR3 regions were first amplified by RT-PCR with HTBI primers. TCRdb reprocessed the multiplex PCR reads with MiXCR, giving one entry per CDR3 protein. The sample carries approximately 400,000 distinct CDR3 sequences, roughly 15% recorded once. Sample: blood. These receptors all come from a woman under 40 with Graves' ophthalmopathy.

This clonotype occurred many times. The chain joins TRBV4-2 to TRBJ1-2; 8 positions agree with TRBD1. CDR1 is LGHNA and CDR2 is YNFKEQ in the germline V gene. Trimming at V came to 4 bases and at J to 3 bases, leaving 7 bases not matched to a gene. The CDR3 sequence is 15 residues long. CDR3 bases: TGTGCCAGCAGCCGATCCGGACAGGGCCACTATGGCTACACCTTC. Its translation is CASSRSGQGHYGYTF.

This chain uses TRBV28 with TRBJ2-1; 8 nucleotides align to TRBD1. Germline values: CDR1 MDHEN, CDR2 SYDVKM. V lost 6 bases to trimming and J lost 6 bases; unmatched junction nucleotides: 4. The CDR3 extends over 13 amino acids. The CDR3 sequence is CASRTGVGNEQFF. The CDR3 DNA follows: TGTGCCAGCAGGACAGGGGTCGGCAATGAGCAGTTCTTC. Combining the CDR3 with reference TRBV28 and TRBJ2-1 gives the whole variable domain DVKVTQSSRYLVKRTGEKVFLECVQDMDHENMFWYRQDPGLGLRLIYFSYDVKMKEKGDIPEGYSVSREKKERFSLILESASTNQTSMYLCASRTGVGNEQFFGPGTRLTVL.

This clonotype has ten or more counts. V usage is TRBV11-3 and J usage is TRBJ2-5, with 7 bases lining up with TRBD1. Trimming cost V 5 bases and J 5 bases; bases outside gene matches: 8. CDR1 and CDR2 (germline): SGHNT, YENEEA. This CDR3 comprises 14 residues. CDR3 in amino acids: CASSPDRVDETQYF. CDR3 bases: TGTGCCAGCAGCCCAGACAGGGTTGACGAGACCCAGTACTTC.

This clonotype was recorded at least ten times. The CDR3 DNA reads TGTGCCAGCAGCTTGGTAGCTACGGGGATCTACGAGCAGTACTTC. Its translation is CASSLVATGIYEQYF. V usage is TRBV11-2 and J usage is TRBJ2-7; tentatively, D is TRBD2 (5 bases). The CDR3 sequence is 15 residues long. The germline CDR1 and CDR2 sequences are SGHAT and FQNNGV. V shed 3 bases and J shed 3 bases, with 15 bases lying between them.

As to this clonotype: This may come from a read error, since a much larger clone is one base off. The J gene is TRBJ2-1, the V gene TRBV20-1, with D possibly matching TRBD2 (6 bases). CDR3 length: 16 residues. The germline V gene encodes CDR1 DFQATT and CDR2 SNEGSKA (reference sequence). In DNA form, the CDR3 reads TGCGGTGCTAGGGTTGTGGGGAGGAGTGTCTACAATGAGCAGTTCTTC. Its protein product is CGARVVGRSVYNEQFF.

In this sample, this clonotype turned up a few times. V usage is TRBV9 and J usage is TRBJ2-7; D remains ambiguous. The V end was cut by 2 bases, the J end by 2 bases, with 11 bases between. The CDR3 sequence is 14 residues long. Germline V gives CDR1 SGDLS, CDR2 YYNGEE. CDR3 protein: CASSVRPAPYEQYF. CDR3 sequence (DNA): TGTGCCAGCAGCGTCCGACCAGCTCCCTACGAGCAGTACTTC.

The V gene is TRBV5-1, the J gene TRBJ2-7, with D perhaps TRBD1 (5 bases). This CDR3 is built from 15 residues. Germline CDR1 reads SGHRS; CDR2 reads YFSETQ. V lost 4 bases to trimming and J lost 2 bases, with 16 bases between them. This chain's CDR3 is CASSAGSGWAYEQYF. The CDR3 nucleotides are TGCGCCAGCAGCGCCGGCTCAGGGTGGGCCTACGAGCAGTACTTC.

This clonotype has more than one count but fewer than ten. The chain employs TRBV7-9 and TRBJ1-4; 7 nucleotides agree with TRBD1. Germline lookup yields CDR1 SEHNR and CDR2 FQNEAQ (reference sequence). After removal of 5 bases from V and 8 bases from J, the junction contained 11 bases not matched to a gene. The length of the CDR3 is 15 residues. As DNA, the CDR3 is TGTGCCAGCAGCCCTAAGACAGGGCGGAAGGAAAAACTGTTTTTT. Residues: CASSPKTGRKEKLFF.

This clonotype has a single count. The chain carries TRBV7-9 and TRBJ2-1; 8 bases are shared with TRBD2. Germline lookup yields CDR1 SEHNR and CDR2 FQNEAQ (reference sequence). J lost 2 bases, V lost 4 bases, and 7 bases had no gene match. The CDR3 is made up of 16 amino acids. The CDR3 DNA reads as TGTGCCAGCAGCTCGGGGGGGGGCAACACCTACAATGAGCAGTTCTTC. Translated, it gives CASSSGGGNTYNEQFF.

This clonotype was seen more than once but under ten times. The chain has TRBV6-1 and TRBJ1-2; D gene uncertain. The CDR3 is 12 residues long. V was pared by 1 base and J by 8 bases, with 8 bases between. Germline CDR1 and CDR2: MNHNS and SASEGT. The CDR3 protein is CASSEGHGGYTF. As DNA, the CDR3 is TGTGCCAGCAGTGAAGGGCACGGCGGCTACACCTTC.

This clonotype was detected only once. The genes are TRBV6-1 and TRBJ2-4; no reliable D call. The CDR3 covers 14 residues. Germline V lookup: CDR1 MNHNS, CDR2 SASEGT. V lost 3 bases to trimming and J lost 6 bases, with 12 bases between them. CDR3 coding DNA: TGTGCCAGCAGTGATTCACGGGTCTTAAACATTCAGTACTTC. Translating gives CASSDSRVLNIQYF.

The chain joins TRBV12-3 or TRBV12-4 to TRBJ2-1; 15 bases align to TRBD2. The CDR3 is made up of 20 amino acids. Trimming removed 5 bases from V and 0 bases from J; junction bases left unmatched: 11. This chain's CDR3 is CASSMGGLAGGLSSYNEQFF. The CDR3 bases are TGTGCCAGCAGTATGGGGGGACTAGCGGGGGGACTTAGCTCCTACAATGAGCAGTTCTTC.

This clonotype appeared many times. The chain links TRBV30 to TRBJ2-2; D is perhaps TRBD1 or TRBD2 (5 bases each). This CDR3 region has 13 residues. The V gene's germline CDR1 is GTSNPN and CDR2 SVGIG (reference sequence). V lost 7 bases, J lost 7 bases, and 16 bases lay in between. CDR3 sequence (DNA): TGTGCCTTGGGGCCAGCGGATCTCGGGGAGCTGTTTTTT. Protein sequence: CALGPADLGELFF.

Note on this clonotype: With a much larger clone just one base away, this may be a read error. V usage is TRBV20-1 and J usage is TRBJ2-1; possible D gene TRBD1, 5 bases. The germline V gene encodes CDR1 DFQATT and CDR2 SNEGSKA (reference sequence). The CDR3 consists of 13 residues. The CDR3 loop is CGANRITGNEQFF. CDR3 sequence (DNA): TGCGGTGCTAACCGAATCACAGGCAATGAGCAGTTCTTC.